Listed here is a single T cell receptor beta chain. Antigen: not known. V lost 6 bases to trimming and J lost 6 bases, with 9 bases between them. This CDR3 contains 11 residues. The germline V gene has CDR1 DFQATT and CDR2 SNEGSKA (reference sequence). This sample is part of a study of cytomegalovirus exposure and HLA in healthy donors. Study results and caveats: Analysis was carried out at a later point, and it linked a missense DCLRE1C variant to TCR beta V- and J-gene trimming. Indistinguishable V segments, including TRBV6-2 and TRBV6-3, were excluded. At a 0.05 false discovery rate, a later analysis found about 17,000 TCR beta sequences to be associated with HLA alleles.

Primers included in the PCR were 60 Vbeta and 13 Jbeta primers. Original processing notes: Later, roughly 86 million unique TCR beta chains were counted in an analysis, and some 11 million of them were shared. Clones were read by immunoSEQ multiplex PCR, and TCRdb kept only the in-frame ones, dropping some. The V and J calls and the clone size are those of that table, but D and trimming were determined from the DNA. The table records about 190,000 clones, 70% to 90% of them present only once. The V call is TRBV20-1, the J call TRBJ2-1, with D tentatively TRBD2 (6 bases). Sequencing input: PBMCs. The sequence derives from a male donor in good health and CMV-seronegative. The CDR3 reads CSAGGPNEQFF. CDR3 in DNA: TGCAGTGCCGGGGGACCCAATGAGCAGTTCTTC.